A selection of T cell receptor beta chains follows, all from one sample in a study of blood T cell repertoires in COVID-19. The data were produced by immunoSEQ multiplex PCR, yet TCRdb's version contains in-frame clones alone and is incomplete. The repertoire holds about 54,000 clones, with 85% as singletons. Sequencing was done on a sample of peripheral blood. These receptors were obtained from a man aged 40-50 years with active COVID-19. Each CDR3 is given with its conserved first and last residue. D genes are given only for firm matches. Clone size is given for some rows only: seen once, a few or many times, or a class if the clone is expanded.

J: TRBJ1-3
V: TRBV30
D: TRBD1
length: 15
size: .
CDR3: CAWSETGISGNTIYF
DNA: TGTGCCTGGAGCGAGACAGGGATCTCTGGAAACACCATATATTTT

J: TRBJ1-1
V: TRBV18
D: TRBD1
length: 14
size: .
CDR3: CASSTDTGDLGAFF
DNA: TGTGCCAGCTCCACCGACACAGGGGATCTGGGGGCTTTCTTT

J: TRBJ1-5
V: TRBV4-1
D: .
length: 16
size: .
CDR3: CASSAAGGGPKGPQHF
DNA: TGCGCCAGCAGCGCCGCGGGGGGTGGCCCGAAGGGGCCCCAGCATTTT

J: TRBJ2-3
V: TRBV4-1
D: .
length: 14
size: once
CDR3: CASSQLETTDTQYF
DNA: TGCGCCAGCAGCCAACTAGAGACGACAGATACGCAGTATTTT

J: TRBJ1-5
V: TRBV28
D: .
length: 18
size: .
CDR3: CASSLEGFLQGSNQPQHF
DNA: TGTGCCAGCAGTTTGGAGGGTTTTCTTCAGGGTAGCAATCAGCCCCAGCATTTT

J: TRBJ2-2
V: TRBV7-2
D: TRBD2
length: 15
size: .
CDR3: CASSLIAGGVGELFF
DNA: TGTGCCAGCAGCTTGATAGCGGGAGGGGTCGGGGAGCTGTTTTTT

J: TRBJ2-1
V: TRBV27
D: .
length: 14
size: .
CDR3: CASSLKRVYNEQFF
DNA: TGTGCCAGCAGTTTAAAGCGGGTATACAATGAGCAGTTCTTC

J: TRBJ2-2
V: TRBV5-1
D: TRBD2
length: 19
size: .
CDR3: CASSLVGTSGSGASGELFF
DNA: TGCGCCAGCAGCTTGGTCGGGACTAGCGGGAGTGGGGCCTCCGGGGAGCTGTTTTTT

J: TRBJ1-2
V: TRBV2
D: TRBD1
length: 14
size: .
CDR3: CASRPLRDREGYTF
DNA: TGTGCCAGCAGGCCCCTCCGGGACAGGGAAGGCTACACCTTC

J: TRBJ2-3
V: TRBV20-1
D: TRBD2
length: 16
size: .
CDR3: CSASGGRAGVADTQYF
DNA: TGCAGTGCTAGTGGGGGAAGAGCGGGGGTAGCAGATACGCAGTATTTT

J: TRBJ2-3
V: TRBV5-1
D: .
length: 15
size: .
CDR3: CASSLGSSGTDTQYF
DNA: TGCGCCAGCAGCTTGGGTTCTAGCGGCACAGATACGCAGTATTTT

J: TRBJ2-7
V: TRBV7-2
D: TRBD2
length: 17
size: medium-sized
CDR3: CASSLPGGSGRRYEQYF
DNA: TGTGCCAGCAGCTTGCCCGGGGGGAGCGGGAGACGTTACGAGCAGTACTTC

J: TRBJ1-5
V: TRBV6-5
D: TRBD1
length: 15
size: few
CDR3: CASSLQGPFNQPQHF
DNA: TGTGCCAGCAGTTTACAGGGGCCATTCAATCAGCCCCAGCATTTT

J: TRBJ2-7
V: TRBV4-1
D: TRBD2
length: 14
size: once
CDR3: CASSQASGSYEQYF
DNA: TGCGCCAGCAGCCAAGCTAGCGGGAGCTACGAGCAGTACTTC

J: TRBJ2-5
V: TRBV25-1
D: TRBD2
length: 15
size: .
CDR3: CASSGGLAVWETQYF
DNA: TGTGCCAGCAGTGGAGGACTAGCGGTGTGGGAGACCCAGTACTTC

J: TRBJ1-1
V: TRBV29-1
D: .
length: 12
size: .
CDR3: CSVGQQNTEAFF
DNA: TGCAGCGTTGGACAGCAGAACACTGAAGCTTTCTTT

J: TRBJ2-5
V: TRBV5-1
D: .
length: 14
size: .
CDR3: CASSLDKEGGTQYF
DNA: TGCGCCAGCAGCTTGGACAAGGAAGGGGGGACCCAGTACTTC

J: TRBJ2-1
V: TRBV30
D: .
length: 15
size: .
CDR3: CAWSVTGSPGDEQFF
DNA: TGTGCCTGGAGTGTTACAGGTTCCCCTGGGGATGAGCAGTTCTTC

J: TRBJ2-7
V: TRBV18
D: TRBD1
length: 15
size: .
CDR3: CASSPAGGQNHEQYF
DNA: TGTGCCAGCTCACCTGCTGGGGGACAGAACCACGAGCAGTACTTC

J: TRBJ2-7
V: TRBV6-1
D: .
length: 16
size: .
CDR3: CASSEATTTPTYEQYF
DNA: TGTGCCAGCAGTGAAGCGACAACGACACCTACCTACGAGCAGTACTTC

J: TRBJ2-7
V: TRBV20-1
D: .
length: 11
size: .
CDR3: CSARAGYEQYF
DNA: TGCAGTGCTAGAGCGGGATACGAGCAGTACTTC

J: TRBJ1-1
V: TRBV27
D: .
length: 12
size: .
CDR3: CASSLFGGEAFF
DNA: TGTGCCAGCAGTTTATTCGGCGGTGAAGCTTTCTTT

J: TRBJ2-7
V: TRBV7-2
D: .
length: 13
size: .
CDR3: CASSLGTLYEQYF
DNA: TGTGCCAGCAGCCTCGGGACTCTTTACGAGCAGTACTTC

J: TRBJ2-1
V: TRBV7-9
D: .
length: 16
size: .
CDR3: CASSLAAARPYNEQFF
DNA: TGTGCCAGCAGCTTAGCGGCGGCCCGCCCCTACAATGAGCAGTTCTTC

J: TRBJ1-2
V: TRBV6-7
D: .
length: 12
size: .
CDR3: CASSYGWAGYTF
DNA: TGTGCCAGCAGTTACGGTTGGGCTGGCTACACCTTC

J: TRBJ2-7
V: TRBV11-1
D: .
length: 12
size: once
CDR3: CASSPDRYEQYF
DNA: TGTGCCAGCAGCCCAGACAGGTACGAGCAGTACTTC

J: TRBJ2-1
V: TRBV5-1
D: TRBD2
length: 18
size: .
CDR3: CASSLGASGIGSYNEQFF
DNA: TGCGCCAGCAGCTTGGGGGCTAGCGGGATTGGCTCCTACAATGAGCAGTTCTTC

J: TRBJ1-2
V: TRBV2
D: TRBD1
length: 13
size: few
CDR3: CASSKDRGSSVTF
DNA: TGTGCCAGCAGCAAGGACAGGGGATCGTCGGTCACCTTC

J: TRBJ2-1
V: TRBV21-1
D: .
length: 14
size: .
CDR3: CASRAGLGANEQFF
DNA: TGTGCCAGCAGAGCGGGACTAGGGGCCAATGAGCAGTTCTTC

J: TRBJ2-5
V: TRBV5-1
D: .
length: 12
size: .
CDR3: CASSLEEETQYF
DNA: TGCGCCAGCAGCTTGGAAGAGGAGACCCAGTACTTC

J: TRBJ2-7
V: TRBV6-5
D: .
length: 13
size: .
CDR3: CASTPGNSYEQYF
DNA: TGTGCCAGCACCCCGGGGAACTCCTACGAGCAGTACTTC

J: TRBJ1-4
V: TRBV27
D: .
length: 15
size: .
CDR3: CASSPMARRGEKLFF
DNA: TGTGCCAGCAGTCCGATGGCACGTCGAGGGGAAAAACTGTTTTTT

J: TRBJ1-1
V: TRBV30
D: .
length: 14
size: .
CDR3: CAWSVQTGGTEAFF
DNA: TGTGCCTGGAGTGTACAGACGGGGGGCACTGAAGCTTTCTTT

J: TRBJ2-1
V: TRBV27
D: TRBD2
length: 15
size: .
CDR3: CASGSGSNYYNEQFF
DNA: TGTGCCTCCGGGAGCGGGAGCAATTACTACAATGAGCAGTTCTTC

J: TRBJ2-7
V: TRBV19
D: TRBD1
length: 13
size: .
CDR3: CASSGTGRYEQYF
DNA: TGTGCCAGTAGTGGGACAGGGCGGTACGAGCAGTACTTC

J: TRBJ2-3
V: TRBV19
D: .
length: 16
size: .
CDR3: CASSHSSVIRSHTQYF
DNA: TGTGCCAGTAGTCACTCTAGCGTAATAAGATCACATACGCAGTATTTT

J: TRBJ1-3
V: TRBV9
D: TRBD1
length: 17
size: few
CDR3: CASSLYSGQGKGNTIYF
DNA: TGTGCCAGCAGCCTGTACTCCGGACAGGGGAAAGGAAACACCATATATTTT